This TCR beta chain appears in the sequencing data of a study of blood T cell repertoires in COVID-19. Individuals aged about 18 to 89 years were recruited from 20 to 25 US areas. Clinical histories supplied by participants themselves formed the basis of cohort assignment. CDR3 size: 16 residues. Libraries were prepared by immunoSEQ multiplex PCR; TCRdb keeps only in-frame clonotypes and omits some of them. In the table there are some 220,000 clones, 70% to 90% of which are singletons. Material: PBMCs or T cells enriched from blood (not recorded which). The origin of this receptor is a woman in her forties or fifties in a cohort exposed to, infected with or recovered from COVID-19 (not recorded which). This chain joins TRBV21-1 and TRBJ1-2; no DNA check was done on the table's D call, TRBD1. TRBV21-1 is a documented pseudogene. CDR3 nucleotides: TGTGCCAGCAGCAAAGACGGGGGGACAGGGATCTATGGCTACACCTTC. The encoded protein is CASSKDGGTGIYGYTF.